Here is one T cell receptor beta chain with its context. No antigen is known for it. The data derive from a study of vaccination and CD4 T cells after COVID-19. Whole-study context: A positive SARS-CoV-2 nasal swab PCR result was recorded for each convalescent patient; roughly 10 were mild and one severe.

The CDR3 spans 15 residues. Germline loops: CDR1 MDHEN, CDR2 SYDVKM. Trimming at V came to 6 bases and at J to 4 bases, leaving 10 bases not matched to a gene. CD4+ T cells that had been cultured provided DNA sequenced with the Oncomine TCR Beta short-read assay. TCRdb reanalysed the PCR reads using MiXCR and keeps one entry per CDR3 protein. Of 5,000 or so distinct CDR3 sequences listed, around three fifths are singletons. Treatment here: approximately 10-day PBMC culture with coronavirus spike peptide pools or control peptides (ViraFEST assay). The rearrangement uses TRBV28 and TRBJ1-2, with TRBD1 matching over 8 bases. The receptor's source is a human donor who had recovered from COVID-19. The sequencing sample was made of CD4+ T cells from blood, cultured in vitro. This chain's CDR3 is CASRRGQGRVYGYTF. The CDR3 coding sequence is TGTGCCAGCAGACGTGGACAGGGCAGAGTCTATGGCTACACCTTC.